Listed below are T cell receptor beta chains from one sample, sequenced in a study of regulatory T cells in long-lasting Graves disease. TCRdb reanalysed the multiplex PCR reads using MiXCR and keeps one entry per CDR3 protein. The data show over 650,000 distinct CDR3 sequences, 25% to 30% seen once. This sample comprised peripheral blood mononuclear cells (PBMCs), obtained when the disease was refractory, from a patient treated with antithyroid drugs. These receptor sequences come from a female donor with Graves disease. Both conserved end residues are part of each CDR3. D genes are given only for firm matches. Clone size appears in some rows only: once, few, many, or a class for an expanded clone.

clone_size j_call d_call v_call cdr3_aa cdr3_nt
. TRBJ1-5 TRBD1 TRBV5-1 CASSQTGEGNQPQHF TGCGCCAGCAGTCAGACAGGGGAGGGCAATCAGCCCCAGCATTTT
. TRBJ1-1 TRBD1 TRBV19 CASSNYPGQGNTEAFF TGTGCCAGTAGTAACTATCCTGGACAGGGGAACACTGAAGCTTTCTTT
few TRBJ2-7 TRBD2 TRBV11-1 CASSLVGSGRIYEQYF TGTGCCAGCAGCTTAGTAGGTAGCGGGAGGATCTACGAGCAGTACTTC
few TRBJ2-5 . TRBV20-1 CSAHIRETQYF TGCAGTGCTCACATCAGGGAGACCCAGTACTTC
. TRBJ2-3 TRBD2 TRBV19 CASRTRGGADTQYF TGTGCCAGTAGGACACGGGGGGGCGCGGATACGCAGTATTTT
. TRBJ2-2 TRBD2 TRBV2 CASSYLGLAGLAGELFF TGTGCCAGCAGTTACCTTGGACTAGCGGGCCTAGCCGGGGAGCTGTTTTTT
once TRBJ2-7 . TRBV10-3 CAISLTGDSYEQYF TGTGCCATCAGCCTGACAGGCGACTCCTACGAGCAGTACTTC
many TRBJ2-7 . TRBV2 CASRRDNYYEQYF TGTGCCAGCAGGCGGGACAATTACTACGAGCAGTACTTC
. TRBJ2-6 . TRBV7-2 CASSSWTDPGANVLTF TGTGCCAGCAGCTCCTGGACAGACCCTGGGGCCAACGTCCTGACTTTC
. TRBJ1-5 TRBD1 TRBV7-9 CASSSGTGVVGQPQHF TGTGCCAGCAGCTCAGGGACAGGGGTGGTGGGGCAGCCCCAGCATTTT
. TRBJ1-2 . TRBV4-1 CASSQASQWLYGYTF TGCGCCAGCAGCCAGGCCTCACAGTGGCTCTATGGCTACACCTTC
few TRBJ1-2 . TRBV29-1 CSAQDSDYGYTF TGCAGCGCCCAGGACAGTGACTATGGCTACACCTTC
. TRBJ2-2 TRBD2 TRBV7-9 CASRRTSGMPGELFF TGTGCCAGCAGACGGACTAGCGGGATGCCCGGGGAGCTGTTTTTT
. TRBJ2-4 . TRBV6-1 CASRRKNIQYF TGTGCCAGCCGGAGGAAAAACATTCAGTACTTC
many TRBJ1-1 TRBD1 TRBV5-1 CASSWGQGTEAFF TGCGCCAGCAGCTGGGGACAGGGCACTGAAGCTTTCTTT
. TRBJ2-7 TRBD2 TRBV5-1 CASSLDSPPRRGEQYF TGCGCCAGCAGCCTAGACAGTCCACCAAGGCGGGGGGAGCAGTACTTC
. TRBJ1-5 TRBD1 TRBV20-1 CSAPGQGGFGASQPQHF TGCAGTGCGCCGGGACAGGGCGGCTTCGGGGCGAGTCAGCCCCAGCATTTT
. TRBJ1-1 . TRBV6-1 CASIRGAEAFF TGTGCCAGCATTCGAGGGGCTGAAGCTTTCTTT
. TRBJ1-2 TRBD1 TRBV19 CASRIPGTGVSGYTF TGTGCCAGTAGGATTCCCGGGACAGGGGTCAGTGGCTACACCTTC
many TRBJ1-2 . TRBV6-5 CASSYKDGNYGYTF TGTGCCAGCAGTTACAAGGACGGAAACTATGGCTACACCTTC
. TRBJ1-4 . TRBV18 CASSPGRLPATKLFF TGTGCCAGCTCACCAGGGCGCCTACCCGCAACAAAACTGTTTTTT
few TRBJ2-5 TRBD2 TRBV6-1 CASSGTSATQYF TGTGCCAGCAGTGGGACTAGCGCGACCCAGTACTTC
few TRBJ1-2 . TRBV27 CASRRLSVNYGYTF TGTGCCAGCCGACGACTGTCCGTCAACTATGGCTACACCTTC
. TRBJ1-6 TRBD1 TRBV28 CASSTFGQGARNSPLHF TGTGCCAGCAGTACATTTGGACAGGGGGCGAGAAATTCACCCCTCCACTTT
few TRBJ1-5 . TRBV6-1 CASSEAGWGATEPQHF TGTGCCAGCAGTGAAGCAGGGTGGGGGGCAACGGAGCCCCAGCATTTT
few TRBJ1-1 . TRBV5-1 CASSLHSNTEAFF TGCGCCAGCAGCTTGCACAGTAACACTGAAGCTTTCTTT
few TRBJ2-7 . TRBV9 CASSPPYEQYF TGTGCCAGCAGCCCTCCCTACGAGCAGTACTTC
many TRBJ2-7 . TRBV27 CASSIGVDYEQYF TGTGCCAGCAGTATTGGGGTGGACTACGAGCAGTACTTC
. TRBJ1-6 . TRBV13 CASSRGQGVRALHF TGTGCCAGCAGCCGAGGTCAAGGGGTAAGAGCCCTCCACTTT
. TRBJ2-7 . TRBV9 CASSVGGVEPYEQYF TGTGCCAGCAGCGTAGGGGGAGTCGAGCCCTACGAGCAGTACTTC
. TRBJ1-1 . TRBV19 CASSPVSRSTEAFF TGTGCCAGTTCCCCAGTGTCCCGCTCCACTGAAGCTTTCTTT
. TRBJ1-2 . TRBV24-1 CATSGGKRYGYTF TGTGCCACCAGTGGGGGCAAGCGCTATGGCTACACCTTC
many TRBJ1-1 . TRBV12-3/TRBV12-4 CASTAYPQIRDRPEAFF TGTGCCAGCACCGCTTACCCGCAGATCAGGGATAGGCCTGAAGCTTTCTTT
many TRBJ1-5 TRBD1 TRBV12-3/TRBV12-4 CASSFGQGNQPQHF TGTGCCAGCAGTTTTGGACAGGGAAATCAGCCCCAGCATTTT
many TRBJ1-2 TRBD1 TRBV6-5 CASSYSFLWTGSSYGYTF TGTGCCAGCAGTTACTCGTTTCTCTGGACAGGATCGAGCTATGGCTACACCTTC
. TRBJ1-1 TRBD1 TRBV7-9 CASRGQGYTEAFF TGTGCCAGCAGAGGACAGGGCTACACTGAAGCTTTCTTT
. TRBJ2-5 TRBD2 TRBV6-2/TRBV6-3 CASSAQRTSGRALETQYF TGTGCCAGCAGCGCCCAGCGGACTAGCGGGAGGGCCCTCGAGACCCAGTACTTC
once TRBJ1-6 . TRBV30 CACSRPGTDLHF TGTGCCTGCTCACGGCCGGGGACGGACCTCCACTTT
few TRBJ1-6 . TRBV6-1 CASSKTWRSYNSPLHF TGTGCCAGCAGTAAAACATGGAGGTCCTATAATTCACCCCTCCACTTT